These 32 T cell receptor beta chains share one sample of origin, sequenced in a study of T cells in Graves' hyperthyroidism and ophthalmopathy. Authors of the study amplified TCR beta CDR3 regions from RNA transcripts. The study used the HTBI primer set for a first-round RT-PCR of the TCR CDR3. TCRdb processed the multiplex PCR reads anew with MiXCR; each CDR3 protein has one entry. The top ten hold about 8.3% of the sample, which has 610,000 or so distinct CDR3 sequences, around 45% seen once. Sequencing was performed on peripheral blood or thyroid tissue (not recorded which). These receptors came from a woman between 18 and 30 years old with Graves' hyperthyroidism.

The chain employs TRBV7-9 and TRBJ1-4; D may be TRBD1 (6 bases). V was trimmed by 1 base and J by 3 bases, leaving 9 bases between them. The CDR3 runs to 15 residues. From germline, CDR1 is SEHNR and CDR2 FQNEAQ (reference sequence). The CDR3 nucleotides read TGTGCCAGCAGCTTAGGGACAGCCCCTAATGAAAAACTGTTTTTT. Translation: CASSLGTAPNEKLFF.

This rearrangement joins TRBV29-1 to TRBJ2-6; D uncertain. This CDR3 contains 15 residues. The germline V and J ends were trimmed by 6 bases and 0 bases, with 12 bases remaining between them. CDR1 is SQVTM and CDR2 is ANQGSEA in the germline V gene. CDR3 in amino acids: CSVHQGISGANVLTF. The CDR3 coding sequence is TGCAGCGTCCACCAAGGGATCTCTGGGGCCAACGTCCTGACTTTC.

Concerning this clonotype itself: The junction does not match germline at one end; this may be a read error. The gene calls are TRBV5-1 and TRBJ2-5; maybe TRBD2 (5 bases). CDR1 and CDR2 (germline): SGHRS, YFSETQ. This CDR3 spans 13 amino acids. The CDR3 here is CASSPREQETQCF. In DNA form, the CDR3 reads TGCGCCAGCAGCCCTCGGGAACAAGAGACCCAGTGCTTC.

This clonotype was picked up a small number of times. This chain links TRBV9 with TRBJ2-1; D remains unclear. The germline V gene has CDR1 SGDLS and CDR2 YYNGEE. V dropped 0 bases and J dropped 8 bases, with 6 bases sitting between them. The CDR3 runs 12 residues. The CDR3 sequence is CASSVAGDEQFF. CDR3 DNA: TGTGCCAGCAGCGTAGCCGGCGATGAGCAGTTCTTC.

This clonotype was counted many times. The V gene is TRBV12-3 or TRBV12-4, the J gene TRBJ1-1, with D unclear. Deletions cut 2 bases from V and 1 base from J, with 11 bases between. The CDR3 is 15 residues long. The CDR3 loop is CASSLKRIPNTEAFF. Here the CDR3 DNA reads TGTGCCAGCAGTTTAAAAAGGATTCCGAACACTGAAGCTTTCTTT.

The chain links TRBV29-1 to TRBJ2-7; D may correspond to TRBD1 or TRBD2 (5 bases each). The CDR3 is 13 residues long. Trimming removed 3 bases from V and 3 bases from J, with 12 bases in between. From germline, CDR1 is SQVTM and CDR2 ANQGSEA. As DNA, the CDR3 is TGCAGCGTTGAGGATGGGGGAAACTACGAGCAGTACTTC. Translation gives CSVEDGGNYEQYF.

In this sample, this clonotype turned up a few times. This chain connects TRBV27 to TRBJ2-7; possible D gene TRBD2, 6 bases. From germline, CDR1 is MNHEY and CDR2 SMNVEV (reference sequence). Trimming pared 4 bases from V and 1 base from J, leaving 14 bases between. This CDR3 has 15 residues. The CDR3 sequence is CASSYILAPSYEQYF. The CDR3 region has the DNA TGTGCCAGCAGTTATATCCTAGCGCCATCCTACGAGCAGTACTTC.

This clonotype was recorded many times. A much larger clone differs from this one at a single base, so this may be a read error. The chain recombines TRBV29-1 with TRBJ1-1, with TRBD1 as a possible D gene (6 bases). Between the trimmed V and J ends, which lost 2 bases and 1 base, there was a span of 11 bases. The CDR3 length is 14 residues. The germline CDR1 and CDR2 sequences are SQVTM and ANQGSEA. Here the CDR3 DNA reads TGCAGCGTTGAAAGGGGACACCAGAACACTGAAGCTTTCTTT. Translating gives CSVERGHQNTEAFF.

The chain couples TRBV5-1 to TRBJ2-3; TRBD1 agrees at 7 bases. The CDR3 runs to 15 residues. The ends lost 2 bases at V and 2 bases at J; junction bases unmatched: 5. Per the germline V gene, CDR1 is SGHRS and CDR2 is YFSETQ. The CDR3 here is CASSFSQGHTDTQYF. The CDR3 DNA follows: TGCGCCAGCAGCTTTTCACAGGGGCACACAGATACGCAGTATTTT.

This clonotype has ten or more counts. CDR3 protein: CASSLERDLNTEAFF. CDR3 sequence (DNA): TGTGCCAGCAGTTTAGAGAGAGACCTAAACACTGAAGCTTTCTTT. The V and J genes are TRBV12-3 or TRBV12-4 and TRBJ1-1; no definite D call. Deletions cut 1 base from V and 2 bases from J, with 11 bases between. The CDR3 sequence is 15 residues long.

This clonotype was seen more than once but under ten times. The chain has TRBV7-6 and TRBJ2-7, with D possibly TRBD2 on 5 matching bases. The DNA end favors TRBJ2-1, so the J call may be wrong. Germline lookup yields CDR1 SGHVS and CDR2 FNYEAQ. This CDR3 contains 12 residues. This chain's CDR3 is CASSLFGDEQFF. The CDR3, as DNA: TGTGCCAGCAGCTTATTCGGGGATGAGCAGTTCTTC.

The chain is built from TRBV29-1 and TRBJ2-5; no clear D. Between the trimmed V and J ends, which lost 4 bases and 5 bases, there was a span of 11 bases. The CDR3 is made up of 12 amino acids. Germline V gene lookup returns CDR1 SQVTM and CDR2 ANQGSEA. The DNA for the CDR3 is TGCAGCGTTGCCCCGGATGTGGAGACCCAGTACTTC. This encodes CSVAPDVETQYF.

This rearrangement joins TRBV7-8 to TRBJ2-6, with TRBD1 matching 8 bases. CDR1 and CDR2 (germline): SGHVS, FQNEAQ. The CDR3 is 17 residues long. The V segment lost 5 bases and the J segment 0 bases; nucleotides outside the gene matches: 6. The CDR3: CASSPGQGRSGANVLTF. Written as DNA, the CDR3 is TGTGCCAGCAGCCCAGGACAGGGTCGCTCTGGGGCCAACGTCCTGACTTTC.

In this sample, this clonotype turned up many times. The CDR3 DNA sequence: TGTGCCATCAGTCCGAGGGGAGGGGAAGGGACTGAAGCTTTCTTT. Encoded protein: CAISPRGGEGTEAFF. The chain has TRBV10-3 and TRBJ1-1, with a possible D match to TRBD1 (5 bases). Germline V gene data show CDR1 as ENHRY and CDR2 as SYGVKD. Between the trimmed V and J ends, which lost 5 bases and 5 bases, there was a span of 18 bases. This CDR3 is 15 amino acids long.

The sample holds many counts of this clonotype. CDR3 loop: CASRYNRDSNQPQHF. DNA of the CDR3: TGTGCCAGTAGGTATAATAGAGATAGCAATCAGCCCCAGCATTTT. This chain joins TRBV19 and TRBJ1-5; D uncertain. This CDR3 is built from 15 residues. V was shortened by 6 bases and J by 0 bases, with 12 bases between the two germline ends. Germline V gene sequence: CDR1 LNHDA, CDR2 SQIVND (reference sequence).

This chain links TRBV19 with TRBJ2-7, with 9 nucleotides matching TRBD2. J gave up 3 bases and V 7 bases, and 13 bases lay outside the gene matches. From germline, CDR1 is LNHDA and CDR2 SQIVND (reference sequence). The CDR3 is 16 residues long. CDR3 bases: TGTGCCAGTACGCGGTCGGCTAGCGGGAAGGGCTACGAGCAGTACTTC. Its protein product is CASTRSASGKGYEQYF.

This clonotype came up once. One end of the junction fails to match germline, which may point to a read error. The chain uses TRBV11-2 and TRBJ2-3; D unclear. The CDR3 extends over 13 amino acids. Germline CDR1 and CDR2: SGHAT and FQNNGV. CDR3: CASSHAPNSAGVF. For the CDR3, the DNA is TGTGCCAGCAGCCACGCTCCTAATTCGGCTGGGGTTTTT.

This sequence joins TRBV9 and TRBJ1-1, with a possible D match to TRBD1 (6 bases). The V and J ends lost 2 bases and 2 bases respectively, with 13 bases between them. The CDR3 extends over 15 amino acids. Germline loops: CDR1 SGDLS, CDR2 YYNGEE. The CDR3 here is CASSVVGQPNTEAFF. The CDR3 nucleotides are TGTGCCAGCAGCGTCGTTGGACAGCCAAACACTGAAGCTTTCTTT.

In its sample, this clonotype was seen once. At one end, the junction sequence differs from germline, possibly due to a read error. The chain combines TRBV20-1 with TRBJ2-7; no clear D gene. The CDR3 has 12 amino acids. Germline CDR1 DFQATT, CDR2 SNEGSKA (reference sequence). CDR3 protein: CSATVESYGQYF. In DNA, the CDR3 is TGCAGTGCTACGGTAGAATCCTACGGGCAGTACTTC.

Ten or more counts support this clonotype. The rearrangement joins TRBV25-1 to TRBJ2-7, with TRBD2 matching over 7 bases. Looked up from germline, CDR1 is MGHDK and CDR2 is SYGVNS. Trimming at V came to 3 bases and at J to 2 bases, leaving 7 bases not matched to a gene. This CDR3 is 15 amino acids long. The CDR3 nucleotides are TGTGCCAGCAGTGATCTAGCGGCCCCAACCTACGAGCAGTACTTC. Encoded protein: CASSDLAAPTYEQYF.

There are many counts of this clonotype. This chain connects TRBV6-5 to TRBJ2-5, with 7 bases lining up with TRBD2. Germline loops: CDR1 MNHEY, CDR2 SVGAGI. This CDR3 spans 12 amino acids. With 6 bases clipped from V and 3 bases from J, the junction kept 1 base outside the gene matches. The CDR3 region is CASSGLEETQYF. CDR3 in DNA: TGTGCCAGCAGCGGACTAGAAGAGACCCAGTACTTC.

This rearrangement joins TRBV29-1 to TRBJ1-5; 8 bases are shared with TRBD1. The ends lost 4 bases at V and 7 bases at J; junction bases unmatched: 6. This CDR3 region has 13 residues. Germline loops: CDR1 SQVTM, CDR2 ANQGSEA. CDR3 protein: CSVAPQGGQPQHF. The CDR3 nucleotides are TGCAGCGTTGCCCCACAGGGGGGGCAGCCCCAGCATTTT.

The chain has TRBV6-5 and TRBJ2-7; perhaps TRBD1 as D (7 bases). Germline assignment: CDR1 MNHEY and CDR2 SVGAGI. V was pared by 4 bases and J by 4 bases, with 14 bases between. This CDR3 contains 14 residues. CDR3 residues: CASSSMTGTYEQYF. The CDR3 bases are TGTGCCAGCAGTTCCATGACAGGGACTTACGAGCAGTACTTC.

This rearrangement joins TRBV7-2 to TRBJ2-2, with TRBD2 identical over 14 bases. CDR1 and CDR2 from the germline V gene are SGHTA and FQGNSA. Losses at the gene ends were 5 bases for V and 8 bases for J; bases not matched to a gene: 10. The CDR3 has 17 residues. The CDR3 coding sequence is TGTGCCAGCAGCCGCCCCGGACTAGCGGGAGGTGGAGGGGAGCTGTTTTTT. The encoded protein is CASSRPGLAGGGGELFF.

This clonotype occurred many times. The V gene is TRBV9, the J gene TRBJ2-7; 8 bases are shared with TRBD1. This CDR3 contains 15 residues. After removal of 0 bases from V and 1 base from J, the junction contained 3 bases not matched to a gene. Germline CDR1 SGDLS, CDR2 YYNGEE. The chain's CDR3 is CASSVATGESYEQYF. CDR3 in DNA: TGTGCCAGCAGCGTAGCGACAGGGGAGTCCTACGAGCAGTACTTC.

This clonotype was counted at least ten times. The genes are TRBV5-6 and TRBJ2-5; 7 nucleotides line up with TRBD2. The CDR3 loop spans 16 amino acids. Germline CDR1 reads SGHDT; CDR2 reads YYEEEE. J was trimmed by 5 bases and V by 2 bases; bases with no gene match: 12. The DNA of the CDR3 is TGTGCCAGCAGCTTCTCCGGGCGGGGGTCCTCCGAGACCCAGTACTTC. It yields the protein CASSFSGRGSSETQYF.

The chain employs TRBV7-8 and TRBJ2-3, with D unclear. Looked up from germline, CDR1 is SGHVS and CDR2 is FQNEAQ. Trimming stripped 6 bases from V and 4 bases from J, with 8 bases between. The CDR3 consists of 12 residues. This CDR3 reads CASRAEADTQYF. As DNA, the CDR3 is TGTGCCAGCAGAGCCGAGGCAGATACGCAGTATTTT.

The chain carries TRBV12-1 and TRBJ2-7. TRBV12-1 is labeled a pseudogene. CDR3 length equals 15 residues. In DNA form, the CDR3 reads TGTGCCAGCAGCCCACGGGCTCCGCCGGTCTACGAGCAGTACTTC. Its protein product is CASSPRAPPVYEQYF.

This clonotype was detected many times. V gene TRBV6-5 combines with J gene TRBJ2-7; TRBD1 is a possible D gene (6 bases). This CDR3 comprises 15 residues. V was cut by 6 bases and J by 2 bases, with 17 bases left in between. Germline V gives CDR1 MNHEY, CDR2 SVGAGI. This CDR3 reads CASSKVRGGAYEQYF. As DNA, the CDR3 is TGTGCCAGCAGCAAAGTCAGGGGTGGTGCCTACGAGCAGTACTTC.

The chain links TRBV7-9 to TRBJ1-2; 8 nucleotides align to TRBD1. The CDR3 is made up of 12 amino acids. V dropped 6 bases and J dropped 8; count of bases not matched to a gene: 5. Germline CDR1 SEHNR, CDR2 FQNEAQ (reference sequence). Here the CDR3 reads CASSQTGEGYTF. In nucleotides, the CDR3 is TGTGCCAGCAGTCAGACAGGGGAGGGCTACACCTTC.

This sequence joins TRBV24-1 and TRBJ2-5, with D maybe TRBD2 (6 bases). Germline-derived CDR1 and CDR2 are KGHDR and SFDVKD. V gave up 7 bases and J gave up 5 bases, with 16 bases separating them. CDR3 size: 14 residues. The CDR3 bases are TGTGCCACCAGCAGCCGTCCGGGGGATGAGACCCAGTACTTC. This sequence encodes CATSSRPGDETQYF.

This clonotype was recorded at least ten times. This chain connects TRBV5-8 to TRBJ1-1; TRBD1 matches 9 bases. Germline assignment: CDR1 SGHTS and CDR2 YDEGEE. The trim removed 4 bases at V and 5 bases at J, leaving 6 bases unmatched. The CDR3 length is 14 residues. Written as DNA, the CDR3 is TGTGCCAGCAGCAGACAGGGGGGTACGACTGAAGCTTTCTTT. As protein: CASSRQGGTTEAFF.